The 17 T cell receptor beta chains given below trace back to one sample, sequenced in a study of cytomegalovirus exposure and HLA in healthy donors (dated by TCRdb to 2017 to 2019). The library came from the immunoSEQ multiplex PCR assay. For the multiplex PCR, a mixture combining 60 forward primers for TCR Vbeta segments and 13 reverse primers for TCR Jbeta segments was used. As stored in TCRdb, this immuneACCESS dataset retains in-frame rearrangements with V and J assigned. A fraction of the clones does not appear; measured against another copy, unresolved V genes explain less than half of the discrepancy, and the remainder lacks a known reason. For this sample, the table gives 150,000 or so clones. The ten largest make up approximately 1.5% of the sample. The sample comprised PBMCs. These receptors came from a woman in her forties or fifties in good health and CMV-seronegative.

The CDR3 loop is CASSSVAFF. DNA for the CDR3: TGTGCCAGCAGCTCTGTTGCTTTCTTT. This chain links TRBV7-2 with TRBJ1-1; no definite D call. This CDR3 comprises 9 residues. V was trimmed by 4 bases and J by 11 bases, leaving 5 bases between them. Per germline, CDR1 SGHTA and CDR2 FQGNSA.

The chain uses TRBV7-6 and TRBJ2-5; D call uncertain. The V and J ends lost 3 bases and 2 bases respectively, with 7 bases between them. The CDR3 is 13 residues long. The germline gives CDR1 SGHVS, CDR2 FNYEAQ. The CDR3 sequence: CASSFLKQETQYF. In nucleotides, the CDR3 is TGTGCCAGCAGCTTCCTAAAGCAAGAGACCCAGTACTTC.

V is TRBV14 and J is TRBJ2-5; 10 bases are shared with TRBD1. From germline, CDR1 is SGHDN and CDR2 FVKESK. The V segment lost 1 base and the J segment 1 base; nucleotides outside the gene matches: 6. The length of the CDR3 is 17 residues. For the CDR3, the DNA is TGTGCCAGCAGCCAAGTATTCGGGACAGGGGCCCAAGAGACCCAGTACTTC. Translated, it gives CASSQVFGTGAQETQYF.

The V call is TRBV7-9, the J call TRBJ1-2; TRBD1 is a possible D gene (6 bases). The CDR3 loop spans 13 amino acids. Germline CDR1 reads SEHNR; CDR2 reads FQNEAQ (reference sequence). V shed 5 bases and J shed 5 bases, with 12 bases lying between them. The CDR3, as DNA: TGTGCCAGCAGCCGGGACAACTTGTATGGCTACACCTTC. It yields the protein CASSRDNLYGYTF.

The chain employs TRBV5-4 and TRBJ2-1, with TRBD2 as a possible D gene (6 bases). V was shortened by 5 bases and J by 5 bases, with 17 bases between the two germline ends. CDR1 SGHNT and CDR2 YYREEE come from the germline V gene (reference sequence). The CDR3 is made up of 15 amino acids. In DNA form, the CDR3 reads TGTGCCAGCAGAGGCCGGGAGCGGTTCCACAATGAGCAGTTCTTC. The encoded protein is CASRGRERFHNEQFF.

As regards this clone: Distinct nucleotide sequences in the sample also encode this CDR3. The chain couples TRBV7-3 to TRBJ1-1; D is undetermined. CDR1 SGHTA and CDR2 FQGTGA come from the germline V gene. This CDR3 has 13 amino acids. The ends were cut back, 0 bases at V and 4 bases at J, with 6 bases in the middle. CDR3: CASSLTPRTEAFF. DNA for the CDR3: TGTGCCAGCAGCTTAACTCCCCGCACTGAAGCTTTCTTT. The entire variable domain, with the rest obtained from reference TRBV7-3 and TRBJ1-1, is as follows: GAGVSQTPSNKVTEKGKYVELRCDPISGHTALYWYRQSLGQGPEFLIYFQGTGAADDSGLPNDRFFAVRPEGSVSTLKIQRTERGDSAVYLCASSLTPRTEAFFGQGTRLTVV.

Worth noting for this clone: Other DNA sequences of this sample code for an identical CDR3. The rearrangement uses TRBV2 and TRBJ1-1, with TRBD1 matching 8 bases. Trimming at V came to 3 bases and at J to 5 bases, leaving 2 bases not matched to a gene. Germline assignment: CDR1 SNHLY and CDR2 FYNNEI. The CDR3 has 13 residues. CDR3 protein: CASSDRGRTEAFF. The CDR3 DNA sequence: TGTGCCAGCAGTGACAGGGGGCGGACTGAAGCTTTCTTT. Using reference TRBV2 and TRBJ1-1 for the parts outside the CDR3, the full variable domain is EPEVTQTPSHQVTQMGQEVILRCVPISNHLYFYWYRQILGQKVEFLVSFYNNEISEKSEIFDDQFSVERPDGSNFTLKIRSTKLEDSAMYFCASSDRGRTEAFFGQGTRLTVV.

This chain joins TRBV4-2 and TRBJ2-1, with 9 bases aligning to TRBD2. CDR3 size: 15 residues. V trimming: 1 base; J trimming: 8 bases; junction bases outside the gene matches: 6. The germline gives CDR1 LGHNA, CDR2 YNFKEQ. The CDR3: CASSQGSGGTDEQFF. DNA for the CDR3: TGTGCCAGCAGCCAAGGAAGCGGGGGGACTGATGAGCAGTTCTTC.

The chain has TRBV2 and TRBJ2-7; D possibly corresponds to TRBD1 (5 bases). The V gene lost 1 base and the J gene lost 2 bases, with 15 bases spanning the gap. The CDR3 totals 16 residues. Germline V gene lookup returns CDR1 SNHLY and CDR2 FYNNEI. Here the CDR3 DNA reads TGTGCCAGCAGTGAAGAGACGACAGAACTCCCCTACGAGCAGTACTTC. This encodes CASSEETTELPYEQYF.

The chain recombines TRBV6-1 with TRBJ1-4, with D possibly being TRBD1 (6 bases). CDR1 and CDR2 from the germline V gene are MNHNS and SASEGT. The CDR3 is 15 amino acids. V lost 5 bases to trimming and J lost 7 bases, with 17 bases between them. As DNA, the CDR3 is TGTGCCAGCAGTATGGGGGGGGCGGAAAGTGAAAAACTGTTTTTT. Protein: CASSMGGAESEKLFF.

The chain carries TRBV2 and TRBJ2-7, with 7 bases fitting TRBD1. Germline values: CDR1 SNHLY, CDR2 FYNNEI. Trimming cost V 4 bases and J 5 bases; bases outside gene matches: 5. This CDR3 has 13 residues. CDR3 in amino acids: CASSGNRGNEQYF. CDR3 bases: TGTGCCAGCAGTGGCAACAGGGGTAACGAGCAGTACTTC.

This chain joins TRBV6-1 and TRBJ1-3; tentative D call: TRBD1 (5 bases). The V end lost 1 base, the J end lost 1 base, and 11 bases lay between the germline ends. There are 16 residues in the CDR3. Germline assignment: CDR1 MNHNS and CDR2 SASEGT. This CDR3 reads CASSEGVAGSGNTIYF. The CDR3 DNA reads TGTGCCAGCAGTGAAGGAGTCGCAGGGTCTGGAAACACCATATATTTT.

V is TRBV28 and J is TRBJ2-6, with 7 bases that match TRBD1. The CDR3 has 17 residues. Germline loops: CDR1 MDHEN, CDR2 SYDVKM. The V gene end was trimmed by 2 bases and the J gene end by 0 bases; junction bases not matched to a gene: 4. The CDR3 region is CASSLNRGLSGANVLTF. In DNA, the CDR3 is TGTGCCAGCAGTTTAAACAGGGGCCTCTCTGGGGCCAACGTCCTGACTTTC.

The rearrangement uses TRBV11-2 and TRBJ2-5, with D unresolved. The length of the CDR3 is 14 residues. The V and J ends lost 0 bases and 5 bases respectively, with 10 bases between them. The germline V gene has CDR1 SGHAT and CDR2 FQNNGV. CDR3 DNA sequence: TGTGCCAGCAGCTTAGATCCCGACGGGGAGACCCAGTACTTC. This gives the protein CASSLDPDGETQYF.

The rearrangement uses TRBV4-1 and TRBJ2-5, with D unresolved. Germline V gene sequence: CDR1 MGHRA, CDR2 YSYEKL. This CDR3 has 15 residues. The V end was cut by 1 base, the J end by 9 bases, with 18 bases between. The CDR3 is CASSQAASRLAPQYF. CDR3 sequence (DNA): TGCGCCAGCAGCCAAGCCGCCTCACGACTCGCACCCCAGTACTTC.

The chain recombines TRBV4-1 with TRBJ1-2; no clear D gene. With 4 bases removed from V and 6 bases from J, the gap between germline ends came to 21 bases. The CDR3 has 16 amino acids. Germline lookup yields CDR1 MGHRA and CDR2 YSYEKL. CDR3 residues: CASSRQIRVITDGYTF. The CDR3 region has the DNA TGCGCCAGCAGCCGCCAAATTCGGGTGATCACGGATGGCTACACCTTC.

V gene TRBV5-6 combines with J gene TRBJ2-5; 11 bases align to TRBD2. V was pared by 0 bases and J by 0 bases, with 4 bases of the junction left unmatched. From germline, CDR1 is SGHDT and CDR2 YYEEEE. The CDR3 contains 17 residues. The chain's CDR3 is CASSLVSSGGNQETQYF. CDR3 DNA: TGTGCCAGCAGCTTGGTCTCTAGCGGGGGGAACCAAGAGACCCAGTACTTC.